These 13 T cell receptor beta chains originate from one sample sequenced in a study of blood T cell repertoires in COVID-19. Profiled with immunoSEQ multiplex PCR; TCRdb holds only in-frame clones, not every one. The sample yields fewer than 85,000 clones, 80% to 90% seen once. Sequenced: peripheral blood. The receptors come from a human donor in a cohort sampled during active COVID-19.

This sequence joins TRBV3-1 (or the pseudogene TRBV3-2) and TRBJ2-2; 9 nucleotides agree with TRBD2. Germline V lookup: CDR1 LGHDT, CDR2 YNNKEL (reference sequence). The CDR3 extends over 13 amino acids. Trimming took 6 bases from V and 7 from J; bases not matched to a gene: 3. For the CDR3, the DNA is TGTGCCAGCAGTCCACTAGCGGGCGGGGAGCTGTTTTTT. Protein sequence: CASSPLAGGELFF.

V and J are TRBV9 and TRBJ2-1, with 12 bases lining up with TRBD2. CDR3 length: 22 amino acids. Germline assignment: CDR1 SGDLS and CDR2 YYNGEE. With V trimmed by 0 bases and J by 3 bases, 19 bases remained unmatched. CDR3 nucleotides: TGTGCCAGCAGCGTAGCTCCGTGGACTAGCGGGAAGGTTATTGGGAGCTACAATGAGCAGTTCTTC. It is translated as CASSVAPWTSGKVIGSYNEQFF.

The chain couples TRBV6-5 to TRBJ1-6, with TRBD1 matching over 8 bases. The V gene's germline CDR1 is MNHEY and CDR2 SVGAGI. There are 14 residues in the CDR3. V lost 6 bases to trimming and J lost 6 bases; unmatched junction nucleotides: 4. CDR3 sequence: CASRGDRGNSPLHF. CDR3 sequence (DNA): TGTGCCAGCAGGGGAGACAGGGGTAATTCACCCCTCCACTTT.

This clone was seen more than once but under ten times. The gene calls are TRBV28 and TRBJ1-5; no clear D gene. CDR3 length equals 12 residues. V lost 7 bases and J lost 4, with 8 bases in between. The V gene's germline CDR1 is MDHEN and CDR2 SYDVKM. The CDR3 reads CASTSGNQPQHF. The CDR3 DNA sequence: TGTGCCAGCACCTCGGGGAATCAGCCCCAGCATTTT.

Only one count was recorded for this clone. V usage is TRBV6-2 or TRBV6-3 and J usage is TRBJ1-6, with a possible D match to TRBD1 (5 bases). The CDR3 spans 14 residues. Germline CDR1 is MNHEY and CDR2 is SVGEGT. V was trimmed by 2 bases and J by 7 bases, leaving 9 bases between them. This CDR3 is CASSYPDRNSPLHF. The CDR3 region has the DNA TGTGCCAGCAGTTACCCTGACAGAAATTCACCCCTCCACTTT.

V is TRBV19 and J is TRBJ1-5, with 8 bases aligning to TRBD1. The CDR3 is 15 amino acids. After removal of 7 bases from V and 3 bases from J, the junction contained 8 bases not matched to a gene. Germline CDR1 LNHDA, CDR2 SQIVND (reference sequence). CDR3 in DNA: TGTGCCAGTACTCTGGACAGGGAGGACAATCAGCCCCAGCATTTT. As protein: CASTLDREDNQPQHF.

The chain recombines TRBV7-2 with TRBJ2-4, with 7 bases matching TRBD2. Germline CDR1 reads SGHTA; CDR2 reads FQGNSA. V shed 0 bases, J shed 7 bases, and the junction held 3 bases outside the gene matches. The CDR3 is 14 amino acids. The CDR3 bases are TGTGCCAGCAGCTTAGCGGGGGGAGGGAACATTCAGTACTTC. Its protein is CASSLAGGGNIQYF.

The chain combines TRBV19 with TRBJ1-5; D gene ambiguous. V lost 1 base, J lost 2 bases, and 9 bases lay in between. Germline loops: CDR1 LNHDA, CDR2 SQIVND (reference sequence). The CDR3 is 15 residues long. DNA for the CDR3: TGTGCCAGTAGTATAGTCCACAGCCGCAATCAGCCCCAGCATTTT. This codes for CASSIVHSRNQPQHF.

This chain joins TRBV19 and TRBJ1-5; D remains ambiguous. Germline V CDR1 and CDR2: LNHDA, SQIVND (reference sequence). This CDR3 contains 13 residues. Trimming cost V 5 bases and J 5 bases, with 10 bases left between them. The CDR3 DNA reads TGTGCCAGTAGTGCCAACATTGATCAGCCCCAGCATTTT. It is translated as CASSANIDQPQHF.

This clone occurred once. The rearrangement joins TRBV7-8 to TRBJ2-5; TRBD1 matches 7 bases. The CDR3 has 14 residues. Germline loops: CDR1 SGHVS, CDR2 FQNEAQ. Losses at the gene ends were 4 bases for V and 2 bases for J; bases not matched to a gene: 4. CDR3 in amino acids: CASSSDRRQETQYF. The CDR3 DNA sequence: TGTGCCAGCAGCTCGGACAGGCGGCAAGAGACCCAGTACTTC.

The genes are TRBV27 and TRBJ2-5; D unresolved. Germline V gene lookup returns CDR1 MNHEY and CDR2 SMNVEV (reference sequence). This CDR3 contains 15 residues. V shed 5 bases and J shed 7 bases, with 20 bases lying between them. This chain's CDR3 is CASSPTAESGRTQYF. The CDR3 DNA reads TGTGCCAGCAGTCCCACAGCTGAATCCGGTCGGACCCAGTACTTC.

V and J are TRBV4-1 and TRBJ2-5; 12 nucleotides line up with TRBD2. Germline V lookup: CDR1 MGHRA, CDR2 YSYEKL. This CDR3 is 16 amino acids long. V lost 2 bases and J lost 5; bases outside the gene matches: 6. CDR3: CASSQIQTSGSETQYF. CDR3 coding DNA: TGCGCCAGCAGCCAAATACAGACTAGCGGGAGTGAGACCCAGTACTTC.

This clone occurred once. V gene TRBV10-1 combines with J gene TRBJ2-1; D is ambiguous. CDR1 and CDR2 (germline): WNHNN, SYGVQD (reference sequence). Trimming took off 3 bases at V and 4 bases at J, with 16 bases between the two ends. The CDR3 totals 16 residues. The CDR3 sequence is CASSEVEPSSYNEQFF. For the CDR3, the DNA is TGCGCCAGCAGTGAAGTCGAGCCGAGCTCATACAATGAGCAGTTCTTC.